A single sample is the source of the 22 T cell receptor beta chains below, sequenced in a study of vaccination effects on CD4 cells after COVID-19. Following culture for roughly 10 days, CD4+ T cells were isolated. Some clones are missing from TCRdb's copy, which holds only in-frame ones; the method was immunoSEQ multiplex PCR. The repertoire holds about 48,000 clones, with approximately 61% as singletons. No antigen has been assigned to these receptors. Sequenced material: CD4+ T cells from PBMCs cultured without peptide, taken before COVID-19 vaccination. Receptor source: a human donor who received a COVID-19 vaccine.

The genes are TRBV11-2 and TRBJ1-2; 8 nucleotides line up with TRBD1. Germline loops: CDR1 SGHAT, CDR2 FQNNGV. J was trimmed by 4 bases and V by 6 bases; bases with no gene match: 4. This CDR3 spans 13 amino acids. CDR3 sequence: CASRSTGAYGYTF. The CDR3 DNA reads as TGTGCCAGCAGGTCGACAGGGGCCTATGGCTACACCTTC. Full variable domain (missing parts from reference TRBV11-2 and TRBJ1-2): EAGVAQSPRYKIIEKRQSVAFWCNPISGHATLYWYQQILGQGPKLLIQFQNNGVVDDSQLPKDRFSAERLKGVDSTLKIQPAKLEDSAVYLCASRSTGAYGYTFGSGTRLTVV.

This clone was seen only a few times. This chain links TRBV25-1 with TRBJ1-3; no reliable D call. The CDR3 has 12 residues. Germline lookup yields CDR1 MGHDK and CDR2 SYGVNS. Trimming pared 6 bases from V and 2 bases from J, leaving 5 bases between. The CDR3 here is CASRAPGNTIYF. CDR3 nucleotide sequence: TGTGCCAGCAGGGCCCCTGGAAACACCATATATTTT.

The rearrangement joins TRBV7-2 to TRBJ2-5; no clear D gene. CDR3 length: 11 amino acids. V was shortened by 4 bases and J by 2 bases, with 2 bases between the two germline ends. In germline, CDR1 is SGHTA, CDR2 FQGNSA. The CDR3 sequence: CASSSQETQYF. The CDR3 coding sequence is TGTGCCAGCAGCTCGCAAGAGACCCAGTACTTC.

CDR3 loop: CASSVQRTNQPQHF. The CDR3 region has the DNA TGTGCCAGCAGTGTGCAACGGACAAATCAGCCCCAGCATTTT. The rearrangement uses TRBV2 and TRBJ1-5, with D possibly being TRBD1 (5 bases). V shed 4 bases and J shed 4 bases, with 11 bases lying between them. This CDR3 is built from 14 residues. The germline CDR1 and CDR2 sequences are SNHLY and FYNNEI.

V usage is TRBV19 and J usage is TRBJ1-4; no clear D. The CDR3 has 12 amino acids. The V and J ends lost 0 bases and 7 bases respectively, with 3 bases between them. Germline CDR1 LNHDA, CDR2 SQIVND (reference sequence). The chain's CDR3 is CASSIEAEKLFF. The CDR3 DNA reads TGTGCCAGTAGTATAGAGGCTGAAAAACTGTTTTTT.

The count of this clone is one. The chain joins TRBV29-1 to TRBJ1-1; D uncertain. Germline CDR1 reads SQVTM; CDR2 reads ANQGSEA. The CDR3 has 13 residues. With 4 bases removed from V and 0 bases from J, the gap between germline ends came to 9 bases. The CDR3 nucleotides are TGCAGCGTTGTTGAGGGATTGAACACTGAAGCTTTCTTT. It yields the protein CSVVEGLNTEAFF.

This clone was seen a handful of times. This sequence joins TRBV3-1 (or the pseudogene TRBV3-2) and TRBJ1-1; tentative D call: TRBD1 (5 bases). Germline V gene lookup returns CDR1 LGHDT and CDR2 YNNKEL (reference sequence). CDR3 size: 11 residues. CDR3 in amino acids: CQGAENTEAFF. The CDR3 bases are TGTCAAGGGGCGGAGAACACTGAAGCTTTCTTT.

The chain joins TRBV7-2 to TRBJ2-3, with TRBD2 matching 7 bases. CDR3 size: 16 residues. Per the germline V gene, CDR1 is SGHTA and CDR2 is FQGNSA. V was clipped by 3 bases and J by 1 base; unmatched bases: 7. The CDR3 nucleotides read TGTGCCAGCAGCTTCGGTTCCACTAGCGGCACAGATACGCAGTATTTT. As protein: CASSFGSTSGTDTQYF.

This clone was seen more than once but under ten times. V usage is TRBV18 and J usage is TRBJ1-1; D not resolved. This CDR3 has 16 amino acids. The germline V gene has CDR1 KGHSH and CDR2 LQKENI. The V end was cut by 0 bases, the J end by 11 bases, with 22 bases between. The CDR3 DNA sequence: TGTGCCAGCTCACCACCGGGCAAGGCTGGATCATCCGCGGCTTTCTTT. The encoded protein is CASSPPGKAGSSAAFF.

The V call is TRBV7-8, the J call TRBJ2-7; 7 nucleotides match TRBD2. Per germline, CDR1 SGHVS and CDR2 FQNEAQ. V lost 1 base to trimming and J lost 2 bases; unmatched junction nucleotides: 5. The CDR3 totals 15 residues. The CDR3 coding sequence is TGTGCCAGCAGCTTAGATCCGGGAGGAACCTACGAGCAGTACTTC. Residues: CASSLDPGGTYEQYF.

This chain uses TRBV18 with TRBJ2-6, with D perhaps matching TRBD1 or TRBD2 (8 bases each). The CDR3 runs to 23 residues. Germline CDR1 is KGHSH and CDR2 is LQKENI. V lost 0 bases to trimming and J lost 0 bases, with 27 bases between them. The CDR3 region has the DNA TGTGCCAGCTCACCACCGGGGACTAGACTGGACAGGGCGAAGACCTCTGGGGCCAACGTCCTGACTTTC. Amino acid sequence: CASSPPGTRLDRAKTSGANVLTF.

This chain links TRBV10-3 with TRBJ1-1; D may be TRBD1 (6 bases). CDR3 length: 16 amino acids. Germline-derived CDR1 and CDR2 are ENHRY and SYGVKD. The V end was cut by 7 bases, the J end by 3 bases, with 21 bases between. This chain's CDR3 is CAIKGPNREGDTEAFF. The CDR3 DNA is TGTGCCATCAAGGGGCCCAACAGGGAAGGAGACACTGAAGCTTTCTTT.

This chain connects TRBV29-1 to TRBJ2-1; D perhaps matches TRBD2 (5 bases). The CDR3 runs 13 residues. V gave up 4 bases and J gave up 0 bases, with 7 bases separating them. Per the germline V gene, CDR1 is SQVTM and CDR2 is ANQGSEA. DNA of the CDR3: TGCAGCGTTGTACTAGTCTCCTACAATGAGCAGTTCTTC. Its translation is CSVVLVSYNEQFF.

There are a few counts of this clone. The chain joins TRBV27 to TRBJ2-1; 7 nucleotides agree with TRBD1. Germline lookup yields CDR1 MNHEY and CDR2 SMNVEV (reference sequence). CDR3 length: 13 amino acids. V shed 6 bases, J shed 3 bases, and the junction held 2 bases outside the gene matches. The CDR3 coding sequence is TGTGCCAGCAGCGGGACAGTCTACAATGAGCAGTTCTTC. It is translated as CASSGTVYNEQFF.

The rearrangement uses TRBV6-5 and TRBJ2-1; D remains unclear. The V and J ends lost 5 bases and 5 bases respectively, with 16 bases between them. The germline gives CDR1 MNHEY, CDR2 SVGAGI. The CDR3 loop spans 15 amino acids. CDR3 in DNA: TGTGCCAGCAGTCGACTCCCCCCGACGGACAATGAGCAGTTCTTC. Its protein product is CASSRLPPTDNEQFF.

CDR3 residues: CASSRDSPNEKLFF. The CDR3 DNA reads as TGTGCCAGCAGTAGGGACAGCCCTAATGAAAAACTGTTTTTT. The chain links TRBV21-1 to TRBJ1-4; the listed D gene, TRBD1, was not tested against the DNA. TRBV21-1 is labeled a pseudogene. The CDR3 spans 14 residues.

This clone was counted many times. The chain couples TRBV7-2 to TRBJ2-7, with D perhaps TRBD1 (6 bases). The V end lost 2 bases, the J end lost 2 bases, and 10 bases lay between the germline ends. This CDR3 has 14 residues. The germline CDR1 and CDR2 sequences are SGHTA and FQGNSA. The CDR3: CASSLMGAAYEQYF. In DNA form, the CDR3 reads TGTGCCAGCAGCTTAATGGGGGCCGCCTACGAGCAGTACTTC.

This sequence joins TRBV7-8 and TRBJ2-1; TRBD2 matches at 14 bases. J was trimmed by 0 bases and V by 5 bases; bases with no gene match: 24. Germline CDR1 and CDR2: SGHVS and FQNEAQ. CDR3 length equals 24 residues. The CDR3 protein is CASSRGHGQGAPGTSGSSYNEQFF. DNA of the CDR3: TGTGCCAGCAGCCGAGGGCATGGACAGGGGGCGCCCGGGACTAGCGGGAGCTCCTACAATGAGCAGTTCTTC.

This sequence joins TRBV18 and TRBJ1-1, with D tentatively TRBD1 (5 bases). Germline CDR1 is KGHSH and CDR2 is LQKENI. The ends were cut back, 3 bases at V and 2 bases at J, with 13 bases in the middle. The CDR3 is made up of 15 amino acids. Here the CDR3 reads CASSPSAGLNTEAFF. CDR3 nucleotide sequence: TGTGCCAGCTCACCCTCTGCGGGGCTCAACACTGAAGCTTTCTTT.

The chain links TRBV5-5 to TRBJ1-1, with 8 bases that match TRBD1. V lost 4 bases to trimming and J lost 5 bases; unmatched junction nucleotides: 4. The CDR3 has 13 amino acids. Germline V gene sequence: CDR1 SGHKS, CDR2 YYEKEE (reference sequence). The CDR3 protein is CASSLDRDTEAFF. Written as DNA, the CDR3 is TGTGCCAGCAGCCTGGACAGGGATACTGAAGCTTTCTTT.

This chain links TRBV10-3 with TRBJ2-7; 9 bases are shared with TRBD2. The germline V gene encodes CDR1 ENHRY and CDR2 SYGVKD. The V gene end was trimmed by 3 bases and the J gene end by 4 bases; junction bases not matched to a gene: 22. This CDR3 is built from 20 residues. CDR3 sequence reads: CAISDPGQTLSGSRFYEQYF. The CDR3 DNA follows: TGTGCCATCAGTGACCCCGGACAGACACTTAGCGGGAGTCGTTTTTACGAGCAGTACTTC.

The chain couples TRBV7-9 to TRBJ2-5, with D perhaps TRBD2 (6 bases). The V end lost 3 bases, the J end lost 5 bases, and 10 bases lay between the germline ends. Germline CDR1 SEHNR, CDR2 FQNEAQ (reference sequence). The CDR3 consists of 13 residues. CDR3 protein: CASSFRGGETQYF. In nucleotides, the CDR3 is TGTGCCAGCAGCTTTCGGGGAGGCGAGACCCAGTACTTC.